The TCR beta chain described here comes from a study of a mutant IDH1 vaccine in newly diagnosed glioma. The overall study: Vaccines were begun 4-6 weeks after radiotherapy alone, or with temozolomide cycles. Previous care, which was radiotherapy, temozolomide, or both, most often involved both. Week 47 marked visit V13, whereas week 35 marked visit V12.

Indicated time point: week 35, safety follow-up. Doses comprised 300 ug of mutant IDH1 20-mer peptide each, plus topical imiquimod. Study-wide findings and caveats: Top-clonotype changes in peripheral T cells seemed unrelated to pseudoprogression.

Germline V lookup: CDR1 MNHNS, CDR2 SASEGT. Trimming took 0 bases from V and 1 from J, leaving 4 bases between them. The CDR3 extends over 15 amino acids. TCRdb's copy holds only in-frame clones and misses some; the assay was immunoSEQ multiplex PCR. Of about 46,000 clones in the sample, 80% to 95% were seen once. A remark on this clone: As yet, its antigen is unknown.

This sequence was found in a man aged 50 or older with glioma. Sequenced material: PBMCs, taken from a glioma patient whose treatment included an IDH1 peptide vaccine. The chain couples TRBV6-1 to TRBJ2-6; D is uncertain. CDR3 sequence: CASSEAGSGANVLTF. CDR3 in DNA: TGTGCCAGCAGTGAAGCAGGGTCTGGGGCCAACGTCCTGACTTTC.